Sequencing of this T cell receptor beta chain was carried out in a study of metastatic and nonmetastatic thyroid tumors. In the study overall: Repertoire data that came from the blood and tumor or nodule tissue of malignant and benign thyroid patients were compared.

Per the study methods: Variation in CDR3 across clinicopathological groups served as the basis for constructing a distant-metastasis classifier in papillary thyroid cancer. Via MiXCR, TCRdb re-called the PCR reads. The V and J calls and clone size are TCRdb's, not the authors'. The table lists approximately 30,000 clones, around 15% of them singletons. Within the sample, this clone is medium-sized. Its antigen is not known. Patients were all untreated before their thyroid surgery. Study-wide findings and caveats: TCR beta diversity was reportedly significantly higher in malignant thyroid tumors than benign nodules, in blood and tumor.

There are 13 residues in the CDR3. Trimming removed 6 bases at V and 7 bases at J, with 10 bases between. Per the germline V gene, CDR1 is MNHEY and CDR2 is SMNVEV (reference sequence). This receptor was taken from a female donor with papillary thyroid cancer or a benign thyroid nodule (not recorded which). Some clones in this sample may be carry-over from other donors' samples. This chain joins TRBV27 and TRBJ1-6; D not certain. The sample was blood. CDR3 in DNA: TGTGCCAGCAGCTCCCCTGGGAATTCACCCCTCCACTTT. Protein product: CASSSPGNSPLHF.